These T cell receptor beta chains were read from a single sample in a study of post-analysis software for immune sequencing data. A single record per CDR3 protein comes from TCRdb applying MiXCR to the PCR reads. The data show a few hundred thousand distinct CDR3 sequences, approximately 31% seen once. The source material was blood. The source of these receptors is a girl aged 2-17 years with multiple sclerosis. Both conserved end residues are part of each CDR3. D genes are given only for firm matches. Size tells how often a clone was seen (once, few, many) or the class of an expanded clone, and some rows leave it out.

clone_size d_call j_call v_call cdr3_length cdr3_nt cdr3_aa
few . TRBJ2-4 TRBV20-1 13 TGCAGTGCTAGAGTTGTAGCCAAAAACATTCAGTACTTC CSARVVAKNIQYF
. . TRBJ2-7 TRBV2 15 TGTGCCAGCAGTGAAACCCTCGTCGGGACGGCCGAGCAGTACTTC CASSETLVGTAEQYF
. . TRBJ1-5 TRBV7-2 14 TGTGCCAGCAGCTTTTCCGCCATGGGTCAGCCCCAGCATTTT CASSFSAMGQPQHF
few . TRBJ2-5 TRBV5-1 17 TGCGCCAGCAGCTTGGTGGCAGGCGGGGTCCACCCCGAGGAGCAGTACTTC CASSLVAGGVHPEEQYF
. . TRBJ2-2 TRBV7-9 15 TGTGCCAGCAACTCAGGGGCTTTGAACACCGGGGAGCTGTTTTTT CASNSGALNTGELFF
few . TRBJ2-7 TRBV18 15 TGTGCCAGCTCACCATCAAGTAGCGACCGATACGAGCAGTACTTC CASSPSSSDRYEQYF
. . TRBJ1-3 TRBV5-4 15 TGTGCCAGCAGCTTGGTGGCCGGGACTGGAAACACCATATATTTT CASSLVAGTGNTIYF
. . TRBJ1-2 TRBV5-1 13 TGCGCCAGCAGCTTGTCCGACATGGATGGCTACACCTTC CASSLSDMDGYTF
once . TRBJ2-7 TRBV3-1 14 TGTGCCAGCAGCCAAGATTTCGGGAGTTACGAGCAGTACTTC CASSQDFGSYEQYF
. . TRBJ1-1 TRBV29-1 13 TGCAGCGTTGCCCTGGCAGGGAGGACTGAAGCTTTCTTT CSVALAGRTEAFF
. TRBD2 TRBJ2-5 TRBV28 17 TGTGCCAGCAGTCTCTCCTCCGGGACTAGGGGTTTGGGGCCCCAGTACTTC CASSLSSGTRGLGPQYF
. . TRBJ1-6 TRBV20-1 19 TGCAGTGCTAGAGAAGTAGGGGGGCCCCTCCCGGGGAGAAATTCACCCCTCCACTTT CSAREVGGPLPGRNSPLHF
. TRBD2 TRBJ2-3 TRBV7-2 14 TGTGCCAGCAGCTTAATCAGCGGGACGGATACGCAGTATTTT CASSLISGTDTQYF
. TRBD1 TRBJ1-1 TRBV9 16 TGTGCCAGCAGCGCCAGCGGCGGGACAGGGTTCACTGAAGCTTTCTTT CASSASGGTGFTEAFF
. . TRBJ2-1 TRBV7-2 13 TGTGCCAGCAGCTTTATGAGGAGGAATGAGCAGTTCTTC CASSFMRRNEQFF
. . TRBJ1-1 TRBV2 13 TGTGCCAGCAGGATTCAGGGTACCGCTGAAGCTTTCTTT CASRIQGTAEAFF
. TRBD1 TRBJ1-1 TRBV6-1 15 TGTGCCGGCAGTTGGGGACAGGGCGTACGCACTGAAGCTTTCTTT CAGSWGQGVRTEAFF
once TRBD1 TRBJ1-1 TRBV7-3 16 TGTGCCAGCAGCTTAACGGGGGACAGGGGACACACTGAAGCTTTCTTT CASSLTGDRGHTEAFF
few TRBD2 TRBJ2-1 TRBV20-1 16 TGCAGTGCTGGGACTAGCGGGGGGGCCGGCTACAATGAGCAGTTCTTC CSAGTSGGAGYNEQFF
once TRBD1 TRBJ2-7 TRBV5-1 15 TGCGCCAGCAGCTTGGGGGACAGCACTCACTACGAGCAGTACTTC CASSLGDSTHYEQYF
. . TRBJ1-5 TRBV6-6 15 TGTGCCAGCAGTTTCCAGGGAGGGGGGGATCAGCCCCAGCATTTT CASSFQGGGDQPQHF
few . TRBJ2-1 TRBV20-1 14 TGCAGTGCTAGAGATAGGCTAGCCTACAATGAGCAGTTCTTC CSARDRLAYNEQFF
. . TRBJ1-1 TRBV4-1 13 TGCGCCAGCAGCCAAGACCTAATCACTGAAGCTTTCTTT CASSQDLITEAFF
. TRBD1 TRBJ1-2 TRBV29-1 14 TGCAGCGTTATTGGACAGGAGGTGGTCCCTGGCTACACCTTC CSVIGQEVVPGYTF
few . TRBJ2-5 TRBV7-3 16 TGTGCCAGCAGCCTAACGGGTACGGTCGTACAAGAGACCCAGTACTTC CASSLTGTVVQETQYF
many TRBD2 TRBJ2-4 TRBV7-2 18 TGTGCCAGCAGCTTAGTCCTCGGGACTAGGGTCTCCGGAAACATTCAGTACTTC CASSLVLGTRVSGNIQYF
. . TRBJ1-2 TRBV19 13 TGTGCCAGTAGTATACCAGATAACTATGGCTACACCTTC CASSIPDNYGYTF
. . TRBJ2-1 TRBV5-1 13 TGCGCCAGCAGCGCGGAGCTAGGCAATGAGCAGTTCTTC CASSAELGNEQFF
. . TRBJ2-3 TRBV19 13 TGTGCCAGTAGGGACCTTTACACAGATACGCAGTATTTT CASRDLYTDTQYF
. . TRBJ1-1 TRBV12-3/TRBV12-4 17 TGTGCCAGCAGTCCCGCTCGGATGTGGGGGGTGAACACTGAAGCTTTCTTT CASSPARMWGVNTEAFF
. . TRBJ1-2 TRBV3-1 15 TGTGCCAGCAGCCGTGGGGGGTCGAGCAGCTATGGCTACACCTTC CASSRGGSSSYGYTF
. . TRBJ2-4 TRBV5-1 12 TGCGCCAGCAGCGACCGGAAGGGAGAGCAGTACTTC CASSDRKGEQYF
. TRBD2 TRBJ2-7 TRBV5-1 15 TGCGCCAGCAGCCGCTTTGGGGGGGGTGCCTACGAGCAGTACTTC CASSRFGGGAYEQYF
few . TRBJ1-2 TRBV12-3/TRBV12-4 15 TGTGCCAGCAGTCCTACGGTGGGTGTTAACTATGGCTACACCTTC CASSPTVGVNYGYTF
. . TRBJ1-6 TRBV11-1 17 TGTGCCAGCAGCGATGGGACGGGTTCGGGAAGTAATTCACCCCTCCACTTT CASSDGTGSGSNSPLHF